The 21 T cell receptor beta chains below were found in one sample sequenced in a study of T cells in Graves' hyperthyroidism and ophthalmopathy. Amplification of TCR beta CDR3 regions used RNA as the template. During a first-round RT-PCR of the TCR CDR3, the HTBI primer set was used. TCRdb independently ran MiXCR on the multiplex PCR reads; one entry per CDR3 protein. In the table there are 800,000 or so distinct CDR3 sequences, around 38% of which are singletons. Sequenced sample: blood. These receptors came from a man younger than 35 with Graves' hyperthyroidism.

V usage is TRBV2 and J usage is TRBJ1-1; D possibly corresponds to TRBD1 (5 bases). The CDR3 contains 14 residues. Trimming shortened V by 8 bases and J by 8 bases, and 21 bases separated the two germline ends. The germline V gene encodes CDR1 SNHLY and CDR2 FYNNEI. The CDR3 DNA reads as TGTGCCAGCGGGGGACTAGCGGACAACAGCGAAGCTTTCTTT. It is translated as CASGGLADNSEAFF.

The chain has TRBV5-1 and TRBJ2-5; no clear D. Germline assignment: CDR1 SGHRS and CDR2 YFSETQ. With 2 bases removed from V and 5 bases from J, the gap between germline ends came to 7 bases. This CDR3 spans 12 amino acids. CDR3 DNA sequence: TGCGCCAGCAGCTTTTATTCGGAGACCCAGTACTTC. It yields the protein CASSFYSETQYF.

In this sample, this clonotype turned up many times. The chain links TRBV2 to TRBJ1-2, with D possibly TRBD1 on 6 matching bases. The CDR3 extends over 16 amino acids. The V gene lost 4 bases and the J gene lost 4 bases, with 19 bases spanning the gap. Germline CDR1 is SNHLY and CDR2 is FYNNEI. The CDR3 is CASSAPGAPAVYGYTF. CDR3 DNA: TGTGCCAGCAGTGCCCCGGGGGCGCCTGCTGTCTATGGCTACACCTTC. The full variable domain, rest sourced from reference TRBV2 and TRBJ1-2, is EPEVTQTPSHQVTQMGQEVILRCVPISNHLYFYWYRQILGQKVEFLVSFYNNEISEKSEIFDDQFSVERPDGSNFTLKIRSTKLEDSAMYFCASSAPGAPAVYGYTFGSGTRLTVV.

At least ten counts were recorded for this clonotype. The chain couples TRBV2 to TRBJ1-5, with 10 positions matching TRBD1. From germline, CDR1 is SNHLY and CDR2 FYNNEI. V was clipped by 2 bases and J by 6 bases; unmatched bases: 4. This CDR3 region has 15 residues. CDR3 sequence: CASSEYGTGVQPQHF. The CDR3 nucleotides are TGTGCCAGCAGTGAATACGGGACAGGGGTTCAGCCCCAGCATTTT.

J is TRBJ2-7 and V is TRBV2; D not certain. Near its end, the DNA agrees better with TRBJ2-1, so the J call may be wrong. There are 12 residues in the CDR3. Germline CDR1 SNHLY, CDR2 FYNNEI. CDR3 amino acids: CASSERATEQFF. In nucleotides, the CDR3 is TGTGCCAGCAGTGAAAGGGCAACTGAGCAGTTCTTC.

This clonotype was observed a few times. CDR3 DNA: TGTGCCAGCAGCACTATAGCGGGAGGGGTCTACGAGCAGTACTTC. This sequence encodes CASSTIAGGVYEQYF. This sequence joins TRBV6-2 or TRBV6-3 and TRBJ2-7; TRBD2 matches 11 bases. Germline values: CDR1 MNHEY, CDR2 SVGEGT. CDR3 length equals 15 residues. V lost 6 bases and J lost 3; bases outside the gene matches: 7.

This clonotype was detected only a few times. The rearrangement uses TRBV20-1 and TRBJ2-7; D may be TRBD1 (5 bases). The CDR3 runs 16 residues. The V gene's germline CDR1 is DFQATT and CDR2 SNEGSKA (reference sequence). Trimming removed 7 bases from V and 4 bases from J, with 26 bases in between. The CDR3 region has the DNA TGCAGTGTTTTGCTCCATCCGCAGGGTCTAACTTACGAGCAGTACTTC. It translates to CSVLLHPQGLTYEQYF.

This chain links TRBV10-1 with TRBJ2-2, with D perhaps TRBD1 or TRBD2 (5 bases each). Germline assignment: CDR1 WNHNN and CDR2 SYGVQD (reference sequence). The CDR3 length is 16 residues. With 6 bases removed from V and 5 bases from J, the gap between germline ends came to 19 bases. The CDR3 DNA reads TGCGCCAGCAGCCAAGTGGTCGGGGCGATAACCGGGGAGCTGTTTTTT. Translation gives CASSQVVGAITGELFF.

This clonotype has ten or more counts. The chain joins TRBV15 to TRBJ2-2; D is unclear. The CDR3 loop spans 13 amino acids. From germline, CDR1 is LNHNV and CDR2 YYDKDF (reference sequence). Trimming removed 1 base from V and 6 bases from J, with 6 bases in between. CDR3 nucleotides: TGTGCCACCAGCAGAGGGACCGCCGGGGAGCTGTTTTTT. It specifies CATSRGTAGELFF.

With respect to this clonotype: A much larger clonotype is one base distant, so this may be a read error. The chain is built from TRBV29-1 and TRBJ2-7; D is ambiguous. V lost 1 base, J lost 2 bases, and 15 bases lay in between. The CDR3 length is 15 residues. Germline V gives CDR1 SQVTM, CDR2 ANQGSEA. DNA of the CDR3: TGCAGCGTTGAAGGTGTGAGGCAGGATACCTACGAGCAGTACTTC. Protein sequence: CSVEGVRQDTYEQYF.

This clonotype was counted a few times. CDR3 residues: CASSFDGEQYF. The CDR3 DNA reads TGTGCCAGCAGCTTCGACGGGGAGCAGTACTTC. This chain links TRBV11-2 with TRBJ2-7, with D uncertain. The CDR3 consists of 11 residues. Deletions cut 3 bases from V and 7 bases from J, with 7 bases between. Germline loops: CDR1 SGHAT, CDR2 FQNNGV.

Concerning this clonotype itself: As the CDR3 is not closed by the conserved phenylalanine or tryptophan, this likely results from a read error. The CDR3 nucleotides read TGTGCCAGCAGCGTAGAGGGTTCGGGCTCACCCCTCCACTCT. This sequence encodes CASSVEGSGSPLHS. This chain uses TRBV9 with TRBJ1-6, with D unclear. Trimming left V 0 bases short and J 10 bases short, with 11 bases between. CDR3 size: 14 residues. Per germline, CDR1 SGDLS and CDR2 YYNGEE.

This clonotype has at least ten counts. The chain has TRBV7-8 and TRBJ1-6, with a tentative D call TRBD1 (5 bases). The CDR3 covers 17 residues. Trimming took 4 bases from V and 0 from J, leaving 13 bases between them. Germline CDR1 and CDR2: SGHVS and FQNEAQ. CDR3 sequence (DNA): TGTGCCAGCAGCTCGATTTGGGGCAGCTCCTATAATTCACCCCTCCACTTT. Its protein is CASSSIWGSSYNSPLHF.

As for this clonotype: A read error is possible here, since a much larger clone lies one base away. The chain employs TRBV2 and TRBJ2-2; D is possibly TRBD2 (6 bases). V gave up 10 bases and J gave up 4 bases, with 13 bases separating them. In germline, CDR1 is SNHLY, CDR2 FYNNEI. The CDR3 covers 13 residues. The chain's CDR3 is CATIGGSTGELFF. The CDR3 bases are TGTGCCACCATTGGGGGGAGCACCGGGGAGCTGTTTTTT. The full variable domain, with the rest looked up from reference TRBV2 and TRBJ2-2, is EPEVTQTPSHQVTQMGQEVILRCVPISNHLYFYWYRQILGQKVEFLVSFYNNEISEKSEIFDDQFSVERPDGSNFTLKIRSTKLEDSAMYFCATIGGSTGELFFGEGSRLTVL.

This clonotype appeared many times. The chain carries TRBV20-1 and TRBJ1-1; the D gene is possibly TRBD1 (5 bases). The CDR3 is made up of 13 amino acids. The V and J ends lost 5 bases and 1 base respectively, with 11 bases between them. Looked up from germline, CDR1 is DFQATT and CDR2 is SNEGSKA (reference sequence). CDR3 residues: CSADEGRNTEAFF. The CDR3 DNA sequence: TGCAGTGCTGATGAGGGGAGGAACACTGAAGCTTTCTTT.

There are a few counts of this clonotype. This chain uses TRBV14 with TRBJ1-2, with D perhaps matching TRBD1 (6 bases). Germline CDR1 SGHDN, CDR2 FVKESK. The V end was cut by 1 base, the J end by 4 bases, with 16 bases between. This CDR3 is 16 amino acids long. The CDR3 DNA is TGTGCCAGCAGCCAAGCCCATGCGGGGGCGGGCTATGGCTACACCTTC. Protein: CASSQAHAGAGYGYTF.

This clonotype occurred a few times. V gene TRBV6-5 combines with J gene TRBJ1-3, with 10 bases identical to TRBD1. CDR1 MNHEY and CDR2 SVGAGI come from the germline V gene. CDR3 size: 19 residues. J was trimmed by 0 bases and V by 0 bases; bases with no gene match: 8. CDR3 nucleotides: TGTGCCAGCAGTTACTCTGAAGGGACAGGGGATTTCTCTGGAAACACCATATATTTT. Translating gives CASSYSEGTGDFSGNTIYF.

The CDR3 DNA sequence: TGTGCCAGCAGCGCAAATCCGGGACTGCACTCCTACGAGCAGTACTTC. It specifies CASSANPGLHSYEQYF. The chain links TRBV7-9 to TRBJ2-7; D perhaps matches TRBD2 (6 bases). Per germline, CDR1 SEHNR and CDR2 FQNEAQ (reference sequence). V was clipped by 5 bases and J by 0 bases, with 17 bases between them. This CDR3 spans 16 amino acids.

This clonotype was seen a few times. The junction departs from the called germline gene at one end, perhaps through a read error. The rearrangement links TRBV10-3 to TRBJ1-4, with no clear D. The CDR3 length is 16 residues. CDR1 and CDR2 (germline): ENHRY, SYGVKD. In DNA, the CDR3 is TGTGCCAGCAGTGAAAGTCCTTTCGCAACTAATGAAAAACTGTTTTTT. It codes for CASSESPFATNEKLFF.

Comments on this clonotype: The junction shows a germline mismatch at one end, possibly a read error. The chain combines TRBV19 with TRBJ2-7, with unresolved D. The CDR3 is made up of 13 amino acids. Germline V gene data show CDR1 as LNHDA and CDR2 as SQIVND (reference sequence). In DNA form, the CDR3 reads TGTGTCAGTAGTACGGCCCTCGACTACGAGCAGTACTTC. This sequence encodes CVSSTALDYEQYF.

The chain recombines TRBV12-3 or TRBV12-4 with TRBJ1-5; D is unresolved. The V gene lost 3 bases and the J gene lost 0 bases, with 15 bases spanning the gap. The CDR3 length is 17 residues. CDR3 sequence reads: CASSFETADYSNQPQHF. The CDR3 DNA sequence: TGTGCCAGCAGTTTCGAGACCGCGGATTATAGCAATCAGCCCCAGCATTTT.